The 3 T cell receptor beta chains given below trace back to one sample, sequenced in a study of identical twins. One entry per CDR3 protein results from TCRdb running MiXCR on the 5' RACE reads. The repertoire holds hundreds of thousands of distinct CDR3 sequences, with 8.6% as singletons. These sequences were also reported in another study, on yellow fever vaccine responses in identical twins.

Sequenced: PBMCs. The receptors shown here come from a woman aged 18-29 years in good health.

This clonotype has only a few counts. The genes are TRBV20-1 and TRBJ2-7; D is perhaps TRBD2 (5 bases). Trimming stripped 6 bases from V and 3 bases from J, with 18 bases between. Germline V gives CDR1 DFQATT, CDR2 SNEGSKA (reference sequence). The length of the CDR3 is 14 residues. In DNA, the CDR3 is TGCAGTGCGGCCCAGCGGAGTTTTGGCTACGAGCAGTACTTC. It encodes CSAAQRSFGYEQYF.

The chain links TRBV5-1 to TRBJ1-2; the match to TRBD1 covers 8 bases. CDR1 SGHRS and CDR2 YFSETQ come from the germline V gene. After removal of 3 bases from V and 4 bases from J, the junction contained 8 bases not matched to a gene. The CDR3 runs to 15 residues. The CDR3 is CASSSDRGAGYGYTF. The CDR3 coding sequence is TGCGCCAGCAGCTCCGACAGGGGCGCGGGCTATGGCTACACCTTC.

The rearrangement joins TRBV3-1 to TRBJ2-2; D possibly corresponds to TRBD1 (6 bases). The CDR3 has 18 amino acids. Trimming pared 10 bases from V and 1 base from J, leaving 25 bases between. Germline CDR1 is LGHDT and CDR2 is YNNKEL (reference sequence). The CDR3 spells CATSKDDPGTRNTGELFF. The CDR3 DNA reads as TGTGCCACCTCCAAAGACGACCCGGGGACACGGAACACCGGGGAGCTGTTTTTT.